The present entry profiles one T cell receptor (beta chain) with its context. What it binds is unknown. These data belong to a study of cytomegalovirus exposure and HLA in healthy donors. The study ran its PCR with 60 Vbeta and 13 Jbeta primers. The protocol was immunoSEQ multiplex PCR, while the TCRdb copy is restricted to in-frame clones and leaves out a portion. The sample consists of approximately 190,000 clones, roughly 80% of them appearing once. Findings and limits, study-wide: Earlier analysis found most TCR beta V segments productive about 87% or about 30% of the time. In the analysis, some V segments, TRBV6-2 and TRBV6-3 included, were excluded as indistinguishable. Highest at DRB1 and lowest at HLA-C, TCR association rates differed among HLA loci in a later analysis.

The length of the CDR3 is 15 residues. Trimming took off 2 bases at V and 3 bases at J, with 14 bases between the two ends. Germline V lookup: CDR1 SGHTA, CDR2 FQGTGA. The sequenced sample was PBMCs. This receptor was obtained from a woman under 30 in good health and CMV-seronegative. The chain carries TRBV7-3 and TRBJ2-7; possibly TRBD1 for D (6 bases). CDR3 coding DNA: TGTGCCAGCAGCTTATGGGCAGGGGATGGCTACGAGCAGTACTTC. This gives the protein CASSLWAGDGYEQYF.